This T cell receptor beta chain derives from a study of blood T cell repertoires in COVID-19. Trimming stripped 6 bases from V and 4 bases from J, with 6 bases between. The germline CDR1 and CDR2 sequences are ENHRY and SYGVKD. The CDR3 contains 11 residues. Measured with immunoSEQ multiplex PCR; TCRdb has only the in-frame clones, and not every one. This table holds hundreds of thousands of clones, approximately 85% found once. This chain connects TRBV10-3 to TRBJ1-2; unclear D gene. The sequenced material came from peripheral blood. The clonotype was recovered from a man in his fifties with COVID-19, enrolled during active disease. The CDR3 loop reads CAIRAGYGYTF. CDR3 sequence (DNA): TGTGCCATCAGGGCAGGCTATGGCTACACCTTC.